A selection of T cell receptor beta chains follows, all from one sample in a study of blood T cell repertoires in COVID-19. Method: immunoSEQ multiplex PCR; TCRdb's copy keeps in-frame clones and lacks some. Of 450,000 or so clones listed, approximately 90% are singletons. Material: peripheral blood. Source of these receptors: a young man with COVID-19, enrolled during active disease. Both conserved end residues are part of each CDR3. D genes are given only for firm matches. A clone size is listed for some rows: how often the clone was seen (once, few, many), or a class if it is expanded.

clone_size d_call j_call v_call cdr3_nt cdr3_aa
. . TRBJ2-7 TRBV27 TGTGCCAGCAGTTTCCACAGCTCCATCTACGAGCAGTACTTC CASSFHSSIYEQYF
. TRBD1 TRBJ2-7 TRBV6-5 TGTGCCAGCACCAGGGACAGGAGCCTCTCCTACGAGCAGTACTTC CASTRDRSLSYEQYF
. . TRBJ1-1 TRBV6-6 TGTGCCAGCAGTTACGGGTACAGGGCCCGAAACACTGAAGCTTTCTTT CASSYGYRARNTEAFF
. . TRBJ1-5 TRBV6-5 TGTGCCAGCAGTCCAGGGAGGGGGAATCAGCCCCAGCATTTT CASSPGRGNQPQHF
. . TRBJ2-1 TRBV12-3/TRBV12-4 TGTGCCAGCAGTTCCGGGGATGAGCAGTTCTTC CASSSGDEQFF
. . TRBJ2-2 TRBV7-9 TGTGCCAGCAGCTTTACCCACTATGGTGTTTTGAAGACCGGGGAGCTGTTTTTT CASSFTHYGVLKTGELFF
. TRBD1 TRBJ1-2 TRBV19 TGTGCCAGTAGTGTGGACAGGGTGGACTACACCTTC CASSVDRVDYTF
. . TRBJ2-3 TRBV12-5 TGTGCTAGTGCTGACTTACGTGAGTGCACAGATACGCAGTATTTT CASADLRECTDTQYF
. . TRBJ1-6 TRBV7-8 TGTGCCAGCAGCTTAGTGGAGGGAAATAATTCACCCCTCCACTTT CASSLVEGNNSPLHF
. TRBD1 TRBJ2-5 TRBV10-3 TGTGCCATCAGTGGACAGGGAAAAGAGACCCAGTACTTC CAISGQGKETQYF
. . TRBJ1-1 TRBV2 TGTGCCAGCAGACCGGGAATGGGAGACACTGAAGCTTTCTTT CASRPGMGDTEAFF
. . TRBJ1-1 TRBV18 TGTGCCAGCTCACCGGGGCAGTTCAACACTGAAGCTTTCTTT CASSPGQFNTEAFF
. . TRBJ1-2 TRBV6-6 TGTGCCAGCAGTTACGCAGGGGACGGGTTTTATGGCTACACCTTC CASSYAGDGFYGYTF
. TRBD2 TRBJ2-1 TRBV6-4 TGTGCCAGCAGTCCCGGGACTAGCGGGGGGGCCGGCTACAATGAGCAGTTCTTC CASSPGTSGGAGYNEQFF
. . TRBJ1-1 TRBV5-1 TGCGCCAGCAGCCCACAGGTGAACACTGAAGCTTTCTTT CASSPQVNTEAFF
. . TRBJ2-7 TRBV3-1/TRBV3-2 TGTGCCAGCAGCCAAGTGAACAGGGCCTACGAGCAGTACTTC CASSQVNRAYEQYF
. TRBD2 TRBJ2-1 TRBV6-5 TGTGCCAGCAGTTTCTTAGCGGGAGAAGGTAATGAGCAGTTCTTC CASSFLAGEGNEQFF
. . TRBJ2-2 TRBV7-8 TGTGCCAGCAGAGAGCGAAGCGGATACGACGGGGAGCTGTTTTTT CASRERSGYDGELFF
. . TRBJ2-7 TRBV6-5 TGTGCCAGCAGCAGGGTCTCCTACGAGCAGTACTTC CASSRVSYEQYF
. TRBD2 TRBJ2-1 TRBV6-5 TGTGCCAGCAGGACGGGACTAGCGGGGGTCCCGGAGCAGTTCTTC CASRTGLAGVPEQFF
few . TRBJ2-1 TRBV28 TGTGCCAGCAGTCCTCCCTGGGGTGGGAGCTCCTACAATGAGCAGTTCTTC CASSPPWGGSSYNEQFF
. TRBD2 TRBJ2-3 TRBV7-2 TGTGCCAGCAGCCTAATCGGGACTAGCGGGGGGGCCTTAGATACGCAGTATTTT CASSLIGTSGGALDTQYF
. TRBD2 TRBJ2-1 TRBV19 TGTGCCAGTAGCGGGGCGGGGGACTCCTACAATGAGCAGTTCTTC CASSGAGDSYNEQFF
. TRBD1 TRBJ1-2 TRBV27 TGTGCCAGCAGTTTAGGGACAGGAGGCTTTGGCTACACCTTC CASSLGTGGFGYTF
. TRBD1 TRBJ2-5 TRBV24-1 TGTGCCACCAGTGACGGGACAGAAGAGACCCAGTACTTC CATSDGTEETQYF
. . TRBJ1-5 TRBV12-5 TGTGCTAGTGGGGGAGGGGGAGATAGCAATCAGCCCCAGCATTTT CASGGGGDSNQPQHF
. TRBD1 TRBJ2-7 TRBV12-5 TGTGCTAGTGGTTTGGGACAGGGGGCGGGCTACGAGCAGTACTTC CASGLGQGAGYEQYF
. . TRBJ1-1 TRBV6-2/TRBV6-3 TGTGCCAGCAGCACCAACCTTCCGGGTGGTAAAGCTTTCTTT CASSTNLPGGKAFF
. . TRBJ2-5 TRBV4-2 TGTGCCAGCAGCCAAGAACAGACGTTACAAGAGACCCAGTACTTC CASSQEQTLQETQYF
. . TRBJ2-7 TRBV7-2 TGTGCCAGCAGCTTAGAGGAGGGGACCTCCTACGAGCAGTACTTC CASSLEEGTSYEQYF
. TRBD1 TRBJ1-2 TRBV7-9 TGTGCCAGCAGCGCTAACACGGGACAGGGGGTGAAAGGCTACACCTTC CASSANTGQGVKGYTF
. TRBD1 TRBJ1-1 TRBV6-5 TGTGCCAGCAGTTACACCGGGACAGGGGCTGAAGCTTTCTTT CASSYTGTGAEAFF
. TRBD2 TRBJ2-1 TRBV19 TGTGCCAGTAGTATTACGGGGGGGACCTACAATGAGCAGTTCTTC CASSITGGTYNEQFF
once . TRBJ2-7 TRBV7-9 TGTGCCAGCAGCCTTACCGACAGGACCTACGAGCAGTACTTC CASSLTDRTYEQYF
. TRBD2 TRBJ2-1 TRBV5-4 TGTGCCAGCAGCCCCGGGACTAGCGGGTTATTGTCCTACAATGAGCAGTTCTTC CASSPGTSGLLSYNEQFF
. TRBD1 TRBJ1-1 TRBV5-4 TGTGCCAGCAGCTCGACCGGGACAGGGGGACATAGGAACACTGAAGCTTTCTTT CASSSTGTGGHRNTEAFF
. . TRBJ2-2 TRBV6-5 TGTGCCAGCAGTTACGCCGCGGGACAGAGGGCCGGGGAGCTGTTTTTT CASSYAAGQRAGELFF
. . TRBJ2-1 TRBV9 TGTGCCAGCAGCGTGAATAGCGGCAATGAGCAGTTCTTC CASSVNSGNEQFF
once TRBD2 TRBJ2-3 TRBV7-9 TGTGCCAGCAGCCCGGGACTAGCGGGGACAGGCACAGATACGCAGTATTTT CASSPGLAGTGTDTQYF
. . TRBJ2-7 TRBV10-2 TGCGCCAGCCGGGTGGCGGCTGCCTACGAGCAGTACTTC CASRVAAAYEQYF
. . TRBJ1-1 TRBV6-5 TGTGCCAGCATCAAAACGGGGGGGCACACTGAAGCTTTCTTT CASIKTGGHTEAFF
many . TRBJ1-5 TRBV2 TGTGCCAGCAGTGTTCGTCTTCAGGGGTGGGAGCCCCAGCATTTT CASSVRLQGWEPQHF
. TRBD2 TRBJ2-3 TRBV20-1 TGCAGTGCTAGTGATGGGACTAGCGGGAGCTGGGCGGGCACAGATACGCAGTATTTT CSASDGTSGSWAGTDTQYF
. . TRBJ2-3 TRBV18 TGTGCCAGCTCCCCCAGGACCGGAGGGGATACGCAGTATTTT CASSPRTGGDTQYF
. . TRBJ2-7 TRBV6-2/TRBV6-3 TGTGCCAGCAGTAACACAGGGCACGAGCAGTACTTC CASSNTGHEQYF
. . TRBJ2-1 TRBV23-1 TGCCTCGGCCGCGGTAGCTACAACAATGAGCAGTTCTTC CLGRGSYNNEQFF
. TRBD1 TRBJ2-7 TRBV15 TGTGCCACCAGCAGGGGGTGGGGCGGACAGGGGGACGAGCAGTACTTC CATSRGWGGQGDEQYF
. TRBD2 TRBJ2-2 TRBV2 TGTGCCAGCAGTGACCCCGGACTAGCGGGAGCAACCGGGGAGCTGTTTTTT CASSDPGLAGATGELFF
. . TRBJ2-7 TRBV6-5 TGTGCCAGAGGATCAGGGGAAGAGCAGTACTTC CARGSGEEQYF
few . TRBJ1-5 TRBV28 TGTGCCAGCACGCCCCAGGGAAATCAGCCCCAGCATTTT CASTPQGNQPQHF
few . TRBJ2-7 TRBV2 TGTGCCAGCAGTGTAGGGGCAGGCGAGCAGTACTTC CASSVGAGEQYF